Shown below are 17 T cell receptor beta chains from a single sample sequenced in a study of neoadjuvant anti-PD-1 for oral cavity cancer. Here immunoSEQ multiplex PCR was the method, and the copy in TCRdb shows in-frame clones only, minus some. The sample has some 61,000 clones, about 85% seen once. Time point indicated: after neoadjuvant nivolumab, at surgical resection. This specimen was PBMCs, taken after nivolumab (anti-PD-1) treatment. All receptors come from a person aged 40 to 85 with oral cavity squamous cell carcinoma.

The J gene is TRBJ1-2, the V gene TRBV28, with D tentatively TRBD1 (5 bases). Trimming pared 11 bases from V and 8 bases from J, leaving 21 bases between. The CDR3 length is 13 residues. The germline CDR1 and CDR2 sequences are MDHEN and SYDVKM. For the CDR3, the DNA is TGTGCCGGGAAAAAGGGAGGGGAGGGAGGCTACACCTTC. This sequence encodes CAGKKGGEGGYTF.

This rearrangement joins TRBV27 to TRBJ2-5; D tentatively reads TRBD1 or TRBD2 (5 bases each). CDR3 length equals 15 residues. Trimming left V 7 bases short and J 5 bases short, with 20 bases between. The germline gives CDR1 MNHEY, CDR2 SMNVEV (reference sequence). CDR3 residues: CASTGNGAGEETQYF. In nucleotides, the CDR3 is TGTGCCAGCACAGGAAACGGGGCGGGCGAGGAGACCCAGTACTTC.

This sequence joins TRBV19 and TRBJ1-5; D is perhaps TRBD1 (5 bases). Germline CDR1 LNHDA, CDR2 SQIVND (reference sequence). V dropped 7 bases and J dropped 0 bases, with 22 bases sitting between them. This CDR3 comprises 18 residues. The DNA for the CDR3 is TGTGCCAGTAAGGACCAAACAGCGGGGCTTTATAGCAATCAGCCCCAGCATTTT. Protein: CASKDQTAGLYSNQPQHF.

The rearrangement links TRBV10-2 to TRBJ1-2; D is possibly TRBD1 (5 bases). This CDR3 spans 12 amino acids. Germline V gene data show CDR1 as WSHSY and CDR2 as SAAADI. Between the trimmed V and J ends, which lost 2 bases and 7 bases, there was a span of 8 bases. The CDR3 reads CASSEAGPGYTF. The CDR3 DNA reads TGCGCCAGCAGTGAGGCAGGGCCTGGCTACACCTTC.

This clone was seen just once. The chain uses TRBV5-6 and TRBJ2-7; D uncertain. V shed 1 base and J shed 5 bases, with 16 bases lying between them. Per germline, CDR1 SGHDT and CDR2 YYEEEE. The CDR3 length is 15 residues. The chain's CDR3 is CASSLLAGASDEQYF. The DNA for the CDR3 is TGTGCCAGCAGCTTGCTGGCAGGTGCCTCTGACGAGCAGTACTTC.

The V gene is TRBV29-1, the J gene TRBJ1-1, with unresolved D. The CDR3 extends over 12 amino acids. The germline gives CDR1 SQVTM, CDR2 ANQGSEA. Deletions cut 6 bases from V and 4 bases from J, with 12 bases between. CDR3 in DNA: TGCAGCGTACGAGTAGCGGGCACTGAAGCTTTCTTT. Amino acid sequence: CSVRVAGTEAFF.

The CDR3 nucleotides are TGTGCCAGTCTCAGGACTAGCCCAACCACCGGGGAGCTGTTTTTT. Its translation is CASLRTSPTTGELFF. The chain couples TRBV6-5 to TRBJ2-2, with 8 bases lining up with TRBD2. Germline-derived CDR1 and CDR2 are MNHEY and SVGAGI. J gave up 4 bases and V 9 bases, and 10 bases lay outside the gene matches. The CDR3 sequence is 15 residues long.

The gene calls are TRBV2 and TRBJ2-6; TRBD1 matches 7 bases. The CDR3 is 15 residues long. Germline-derived CDR1 and CDR2 are SNHLY and FYNNEI. V lost 6 bases to trimming and J lost 2 bases; unmatched junction nucleotides: 4. This CDR3 reads CASSYGQAGANVLTF. The CDR3, as DNA: TGTGCCAGCAGCTACGGACAGGCTGGGGCCAACGTCCTGACTTTC.

This clone occurred a few times. The chain couples TRBV6-1 to TRBJ1-5; no firm D call. The CDR3 sequence is 12 residues long. Trimming left V 6 bases short and J 3 bases short, with 6 bases between. Germline V CDR1 and CDR2: MNHNS, SASEGT. The CDR3 DNA sequence: TGTGCCAGCAGCGTCTACAATCAGCCCCAGCATTTT. It encodes CASSVYNQPQHF.

The gene calls are TRBV18 and TRBJ1-2; the D is unclear. Trimming took off 2 bases at V and 2 bases at J, with 9 bases between the two ends. This CDR3 is built from 14 residues. Germline V gene lookup returns CDR1 KGHSH and CDR2 LQKENI. For the CDR3, the DNA is TGTGCCAGCTCACCAAGGGAGACCAACTATGGCTACACCTTC. Amino acids: CASSPRETNYGYTF.

The rearrangement uses TRBV10-1 and TRBJ2-2, with D maybe TRBD1 (7 bases). The V end was cut by 8 bases, the J end by 4 bases, with 11 bases between. Germline-derived CDR1 and CDR2 are WNHNN and SYGVQD (reference sequence). The CDR3 contains 13 residues. The CDR3 here is CASGQGGTGELFF. The DNA for the CDR3 is TGCGCCAGCGGGCAGGGGGGCACCGGGGAGCTGTTTTTT.

This chain uses TRBV2 with TRBJ1-2; D is uncertain. Germline CDR1 is SNHLY and CDR2 is FYNNEI. V gave up 7 bases and J gave up 3 bases, with 12 bases separating them. The CDR3 length is 13 residues. CDR3 sequence reads: CASTEREYYGYTF. The CDR3, as DNA: TGTGCCAGCACCGAACGGGAATACTATGGCTACACCTTC.

This clone was found once. The genes are TRBV15 and TRBJ2-4, with 7 positions matching TRBD2. Germline CDR1 is LNHNV and CDR2 is YYDKDF (reference sequence). This CDR3 is 16 amino acids long. Unmatched junction bases numbered 8, after V lost 0 bases and J lost 6 bases. The CDR3 DNA sequence: TGTGCCACCAGCAGAGACCCCGGACCGGGGGGAAACATTCAGTACTTC. This translates into CATSRDPGPGGNIQYF.

In its sample, this clone is medium-sized. The gene calls are TRBV6-5 and TRBJ2-1; D is uncertain. The length of the CDR3 is 13 residues. Trimming took 0 bases from V and 9 from J, leaving 9 bases between them. Germline CDR1 reads MNHEY; CDR2 reads SVGAGI. In nucleotides, the CDR3 is TGTGCCAGCAGTTACTCTATATGGACTGAGCAGTTCTTC. Translated, it gives CASSYSIWTEQFF.

The chain recombines TRBV18 with TRBJ1-2; D gene uncertain. Deletions cut 0 bases from V and 8 bases from J, with 13 bases between. Germline V gene lookup returns CDR1 KGHSH and CDR2 LQKENI. This CDR3 has 14 amino acids. The CDR3 DNA follows: TGTGCCAGCTCACCACCGAGGCAGTCGGGGGGCTACACCTTC. Its protein product is CASSPPRQSGGYTF.

This clone was observed once. The V call is TRBV2, the J call TRBJ1-3; the D gene is possibly TRBD1 (5 bases). Germline V CDR1 and CDR2: SNHLY, FYNNEI. The V and J ends lost 4 bases and 1 base respectively, with 14 bases between them. The CDR3 extends over 16 amino acids. The CDR3 is CASSAQGGNSGNTIYF. In DNA, the CDR3 is TGTGCCAGCAGTGCGCAGGGAGGGAATTCTGGAAACACCATATATTTT.

The V and J genes are TRBV7-9 and TRBJ1-4; D is ambiguous. V was pared by 6 bases and J by 9 bases, with 20 bases between. This CDR3 has 15 amino acids. Germline V gene data show CDR1 as SEHNR and CDR2 as FQNEAQ (reference sequence). The CDR3 nucleotides read TGTGCCAGCAGTCTCCAGGACGCATACCGGCAAAAACTGTTTTTT. Translating gives CASSLQDAYRQKLFF.